Below are 21 T cell receptor beta chains sequenced from a single sample in a study of radiotherapy plus CTLA-4 blockade in lung cancer. Produced via immunoSEQ multiplex PCR; TCRdb's table is partial and in-frame only. The sample lists 100,000 or so clones, roughly 80% seen once, with about 25% in the top ten. This specimen was peripheral blood, taken from a patient treated with radiotherapy plus ipilimumab. These TCRs come from a human donor with non-small cell lung cancer that progressed on radiotherapy plus ipilimumab.

The CDR3 DNA is TGCGCCAGCAGCTTGGGGCAGGTGGCGAGCGGCTACACCTTC. Protein product: CASSLGQVASGYTF. This chain links TRBV5-1 with TRBJ1-2; D ambiguous. The CDR3 runs to 14 residues. Germline loops: CDR1 SGHRS, CDR2 YFSETQ. V lost 0 bases and J 8 bases, leaving 14 bases between the germline ends.

V is TRBV19 and J is TRBJ2-1, with D possibly matching TRBD2 (6 bases). Germline CDR1 and CDR2: LNHDA and SQIVND (reference sequence). The ends were cut back, 4 bases at V and 10 bases at J, with 20 bases in the middle. The CDR3 has 15 residues. CDR3 nucleotide sequence: TGTGCCAGTAGTAGCGGGACTCCAACCACGTGGGAGCAGTTCTTC. It codes for CASSSGTPTTWEQFF.

This clone was seen more than once but under ten times. The chain recombines TRBV5-4 with TRBJ1-3; D unclear. Trimming shortened V by 1 base and J by 9 bases, and 5 bases separated the two germline ends. This CDR3 has 11 residues. CDR1 and CDR2 from the germline V gene are SGHNT and YYREEE (reference sequence). The DNA for the CDR3 is TGTGCCAGCAGCTTGAGGAGCACCATATATTTT. It is translated as CASSLRSTIYF. The full variable domain, completed using reference TRBV5-4 and TRBJ1-3, is ETGVTQSPTHLIKTRGQQVTLRCSSQSGHNTVSWYQQALGQGPQFIFQYYREEENGRGNFPPRFSGLQFPNYSSELNVNALELDDSALYLCASSLRSTIYFGEGSWLTVV.

The chain couples TRBV6-5 to TRBJ1-1; D remains unclear. Germline V gene data show CDR1 as MNHEY and CDR2 as SVGAGI. CDR3 length equals 13 residues. V shed 2 bases and J shed 0 bases, with 4 bases lying between them. CDR3 residues: CASSYSLNTEAFF. CDR3 nucleotide sequence: TGTGCCAGCAGTTACAGCCTGAACACTGAAGCTTTCTTT.

The gene calls are TRBV19 and TRBJ1-2, with 10 bases aligning to TRBD1. J was trimmed by 4 bases and V by 8 bases; bases with no gene match: 4. From germline, CDR1 is LNHDA and CDR2 SQIVND (reference sequence). CDR3 length: 13 amino acids. CDR3 loop: CASARDRGYGYTF. The CDR3 DNA is TGTGCCAGTGCTCGGGACAGGGGCTATGGCTACACCTTC.

V is TRBV6-1 and J is TRBJ1-5; maybe TRBD1 (6 bases). The CDR3 is made up of 14 amino acids. Germline V gives CDR1 MNHNS, CDR2 SASEGT. Deletions cut 8 bases from V and 7 bases from J, with 18 bases between. The CDR3 region is CASGGGGVGQPQHF. CDR3 bases: TGTGCCAGCGGGGGAGGGGGGGTAGGCCAGCCCCAGCATTTT.

The chain employs TRBV6-6 and TRBJ1-1, with D perhaps TRBD1 (5 bases). Trimming removed 5 bases at V and 1 base at J, with 14 bases between. The CDR3 has 15 amino acids. Germline V lookup: CDR1 MNHNY, CDR2 SVGAGI (reference sequence). The CDR3 nucleotides are TGTGCCAGCAGTCGCGTCCTGACAGAGAACACTGAAGCTTTCTTT. Its protein product is CASSRVLTENTEAFF.

This rearrangement joins TRBV19 to TRBJ2-7, with 9 bases identical to TRBD1. V shed 9 bases, J shed 3 bases, and the junction held 9 bases outside the gene matches. Germline V gene sequence: CDR1 LNHDA, CDR2 SQIVND (reference sequence). The CDR3 extends over 14 amino acids. CDR3 DNA sequence: TGTGCCAGCCAAACCGGGACAGGGAGCTACGAGCAGTACTTC. Translated: CASQTGTGSYEQYF. Full variable domain (rest looked up from reference TRBV19 and TRBJ2-7): DGGITQSPKYLFRKEGQNVTLSCEQNLNHDAMYWYRQDPGQGLRLIYYSQIVNDFQKGDIAEGYSVSREKKESFPLTVTSAQKNPTAFYLCASQTGTGSYEQYFGPGTRLTVT.

This rearrangement joins TRBV6-1 to TRBJ2-5, with unresolved D. The CDR3 runs 13 residues. Trimming took 1 base from V and 5 from J, leaving 8 bases between them. CDR1 is MNHNS, CDR2 SASEGT, per germline. CDR3 loop: CASSEVRLETQYF. Written as DNA, the CDR3 is TGTGCCAGCAGTGAAGTCAGGTTGGAGACCCAGTACTTC.

This chain links TRBV6-1 with TRBJ1-2; weak D call: TRBD1 (5 bases). From germline, CDR1 is MNHNS and CDR2 SASEGT. CDR3 length: 15 amino acids. Deletions cut 4 bases from V and 2 bases from J, with 14 bases between. The CDR3 loop is CASSGITGGNYGYTF. DNA of the CDR3: TGTGCCAGCAGTGGAATCACGGGGGGGAACTATGGCTACACCTTC.

V gene TRBV5-6 combines with J gene TRBJ1-1; 9 positions match TRBD1. Germline V gene sequence: CDR1 SGHDT, CDR2 YYEEEE. This CDR3 spans 15 amino acids. V lost 4 bases and J lost 5; bases outside the gene matches: 9. Here the CDR3 DNA reads TGTGCCAGCAGCCCGACAGGGGGAGAAATTACTGAAGCTTTCTTT. Protein: CASSPTGGEITEAFF.

V usage is TRBV2 and J usage is TRBJ1-5, with D possibly matching TRBD1 (6 bases). The germline V and J ends were trimmed by 7 bases and 4 bases, with 17 bases remaining between them. The CDR3 is made up of 15 amino acids. The germline V gene has CDR1 SNHLY and CDR2 FYNNEI. CDR3 in amino acids: CASNSGTQKNQPQHF. CDR3 nucleotides: TGTGCCAGCAATTCCGGGACACAGAAAAATCAGCCCCAGCATTTT.

V is TRBV29-1 and J is TRBJ2-1; 9 nucleotides match TRBD2. Germline CDR1 is SQVTM and CDR2 is ANQGSEA. V lost 6 bases to trimming and J lost 3 bases; unmatched junction nucleotides: 6. The CDR3 covers 14 residues. The CDR3 DNA reads as TGCAGCGTAAGGACTAGCGTGGTCTACAATGAGCAGTTCTTC. It codes for CSVRTSVVYNEQFF.

The V and J genes are TRBV2 and TRBJ1-1; TRBD1 is a possible D gene (5 bases). The germline CDR1 and CDR2 sequences are SNHLY and FYNNEI. This CDR3 has 16 residues. V gave up 6 bases and J gave up 7 bases, with 24 bases separating them. The CDR3 sequence is CASRALSGLRGNEAFF. In nucleotides, the CDR3 is TGTGCCAGCAGAGCGTTAAGTGGTCTTCGGGGGAATGAAGCTTTCTTT.

The chain carries TRBV30 and TRBJ1-2; no definite D call. Between the trimmed V and J ends, which lost 1 base and 2 bases, there was a span of 14 bases. The CDR3 runs 15 residues. Germline V gene data show CDR1 as GTSNPN and CDR2 as SVGIG (reference sequence). The CDR3 nucleotides read TGTGCCTGGAGTGGAGAGGGAATGGGAAACTATGGCTACACCTTC. This translates into CAWSGEGMGNYGYTF.

This chain links TRBV5-1 with TRBJ1-2; 7 bases match TRBD1. V dropped 4 bases and J dropped 2; count of bases not matched to a gene: 2. The CDR3 runs to 13 residues. Per germline, CDR1 SGHRS and CDR2 YFSETQ. The CDR3: CASSVGQNYGYTF. The DNA of the CDR3 is TGCGCCAGCAGCGTGGGACAGAACTATGGCTACACCTTC.

V is TRBV7-2 and J is TRBJ2-1; 7 nucleotides agree with TRBD2. Germline V gene data show CDR1 as SGHTA and CDR2 as FQGNSA. The ends lost 7 bases at V and 0 bases at J; junction bases unmatched: 6. CDR3 length equals 15 residues. The CDR3 protein is CASTLAASSYNEQFF. CDR3 coding DNA: TGTGCCAGCACCCTAGCGGCGAGCTCCTACAATGAGCAGTTCTTC.

The CDR3 protein is CAYWGLDGYTF. CDR3 coding DNA: TGTGCCTACTGGGGGCTGGATGGCTACACCTTC. The chain has TRBV30 and TRBJ1-2; D might be TRBD1 (6 bases). The CDR3 is 11 residues long. The V gene's germline CDR1 is GTSNPN and CDR2 SVGIG (reference sequence). Trimming left V 7 bases short and J 6 bases short, with 12 bases between.

This sequence joins TRBV13 and TRBJ2-2, with D tentatively TRBD2 (6 bases). Between the trimmed V and J ends, which lost 2 bases and 8 bases, there was a span of 9 bases. This CDR3 is 13 amino acids long. Germline V gene lookup returns CDR1 PRHDT and CDR2 FYEKMQ (reference sequence). The DNA of the CDR3 is TGTGCCAGCAGCTTACGGGGGATGGGGGAGCTGTTTTTT. This encodes CASSLRGMGELFF.

V usage is TRBV5-4 and J usage is TRBJ1-3; the D gene is possibly TRBD1 (5 bases). The CDR3 has 16 amino acids. Germline CDR1 reads SGHNT; CDR2 reads YYREEE (reference sequence). The V end lost 2 bases, the J end lost 0 bases, and 12 bases lay between the germline ends. The CDR3 reads CASSFGTAFSGNTIYF. The DNA of the CDR3 is TGTGCCAGCAGCTTTGGGACGGCTTTCTCTGGAAACACCATATATTTT.

The V gene is TRBV30, the J gene TRBJ1-1, with D uncertain. Germline-derived CDR1 and CDR2 are GTSNPN and SVGIG (reference sequence). The CDR3 runs 13 residues. V was shortened by 1 base and J by 6 bases, with 12 bases between the two germline ends. The CDR3 sequence: CAWSAGGSAEAFF. CDR3 sequence (DNA): TGTGCCTGGAGTGCCGGTGGATCAGCTGAAGCTTTCTTT.